Shown below are 28 T cell receptor beta chains from a single sample sequenced in a study of blood T cell repertoires in COVID-19. Libraries were prepared by immunoSEQ multiplex PCR; TCRdb keeps only in-frame clonotypes and omits some of them. Altogether roughly 450,000 clones are present, roughly 87% being singletons, with the ten largest covering about 0.57%. Sequencing used PBMCs or T cells enriched from blood (not recorded which). Source of these receptors: a young man who had recovered from COVID-19.

This clone was counted between two and nine times. The chain uses TRBV24-1 and TRBJ1-2, with D possibly matching TRBD1 (5 bases). Trimming took off 5 bases at V and 1 base at J, with 7 bases between the two ends. Germline values: CDR1 KGHDR, CDR2 SFDVKD. There are 13 residues in the CDR3. The CDR3 nucleotides read TGTGCCACCAGTGTGGGGCTTAACTATGGCTACACCTTC. This sequence encodes CATSVGLNYGYTF.

The chain uses TRBV28 and TRBJ2-7; maybe TRBD1 (6 bases). The CDR3 extends over 12 amino acids. Trimming removed 7 bases at V and 4 bases at J, with 11 bases between. Germline CDR1 is MDHEN and CDR2 is SYDVKM. The CDR3 nucleotides are TGTGCCAGCACAGGGGTCTTGTACGAGCAGTACTTC. Its protein is CASTGVLYEQYF.

As regards this clone: Other DNA sequences in the same sample also yield this CDR3. The chain recombines TRBV18 with TRBJ2-7; 12 positions match TRBD2. The J segment lost 0 bases and the V segment lost 3 bases, leaving 0 bases of the junction unmatched. This CDR3 is built from 15 residues. Germline-derived CDR1 and CDR2 are KGHSH and LQKENI. The CDR3 loop reads CASSPGLAGSYEQYF. DNA for the CDR3: TGTGCCAGCTCACCGGGACTAGCGGGCTCCTACGAGCAGTACTTC.

The chain employs TRBV2 and TRBJ1-5; tentatively, D is TRBD1 (6 bases). Germline V gene sequence: CDR1 SNHLY, CDR2 FYNNEI. Trimming stripped 6 bases from V and 0 bases from J, with 12 bases between. This CDR3 has 15 residues. The CDR3 protein is CASRGLRGSNQPQHF. As DNA, the CDR3 is TGTGCCAGCAGAGGCCTCAGGGGTAGCAATCAGCCCCAGCATTTT. Full variable domain (rest looked up from reference TRBV2 and TRBJ1-5): EPEVTQTPSHQVTQMGQEVILRCVPISNHLYFYWYRQILGQKVEFLVSFYNNEISEKSEIFDDQFSVERPDGSNFTLKIRSTKLEDSAMYFCASRGLRGSNQPQHFGDGTRLSIL.

The CDR3 region is CASSLAGSGGYTF. The CDR3 bases are TGTGCCAGCAGTCTTGCGGGGTCCGGTGGCTACACCTTC. The chain carries TRBV2 and TRBJ1-2; D is uncertain. Trimming cost V 5 bases and J 7 bases, with 14 bases left between them. This CDR3 comprises 13 residues. Germline loops: CDR1 SNHLY, CDR2 FYNNEI.

This clone appeared a single time. J is TRBJ2-3 and V is TRBV5-1; TRBD2 matches at 8 bases. The CDR3 has 15 amino acids. CDR1 SGHRS and CDR2 YFSETQ come from the germline V gene. The ends lost 3 bases at V and 4 bases at J; junction bases unmatched: 7. The CDR3 DNA sequence: TGCGCCAGCAGCTCCCGTAGCGGGAATCCAGATACGCAGTATTTT. Translating gives CASSSRSGNPDTQYF.

The rearrangement uses TRBV30 and TRBJ1-2; TRBD1 matches at 9 bases. V dropped 4 bases and J dropped 8; count of bases not matched to a gene: 8. CDR3 length: 13 residues. Germline V gene sequence: CDR1 GTSNPN, CDR2 SVGIG (reference sequence). The CDR3 sequence: CAWNDRGEGGYTF. The CDR3 bases are TGTGCCTGGAATGACAGGGGGGAGGGCGGCTACACCTTC.

The chain links TRBV18 to TRBJ2-3; maybe TRBD1 (7 bases). CDR1 and CDR2 (germline): KGHSH, LQKENI. The CDR3 sequence is 14 residues long. Trimming removed 6 bases at V and 3 bases at J, with 13 bases between. CDR3 amino acids: CASSSRGATDTQYF. The CDR3 DNA follows: TGTGCCAGCTCCTCCAGGGGGGCTACAGATACGCAGTATTTT.

The chain carries TRBV6-2 or TRBV6-3 and TRBJ1-5; TRBD1 matches 8 bases. This CDR3 region has 15 residues. Trimming took 6 bases from V and 7 from J; bases not matched to a gene: 11. Germline V CDR1 and CDR2: MNHEY, SVGEGT. The CDR3 DNA is TGTGCCAGCAGCCTAGGACAGGGAGTAGGGCAGCCCCAGCATTTT. It specifies CASSLGQGVGQPQHF.

The chain combines TRBV3-1 (or the pseudogene TRBV3-2) with TRBJ1-3; D perhaps matches TRBD1 (6 bases). V shed 2 bases and J shed 1 base, with 9 bases lying between them. The CDR3 totals 15 residues. Germline CDR1 reads LGHDT; CDR2 reads YNNKEL (reference sequence). CDR3 sequence reads: CASSQPDRSGNTIYF. The CDR3 nucleotides are TGTGCCAGCAGCCAACCTGACAGGTCTGGAAACACCATATATTTT.

Only a few counts were recorded for this clone. V is TRBV4-1 and J is TRBJ1-1, with D uncertain. Germline CDR1 reads MGHRA; CDR2 reads YSYEKL. V was pared by 0 bases and J by 0 bases, with 8 bases between. The CDR3 loop spans 15 amino acids. CDR3 sequence reads: CASSQDHQMNTEAFF. CDR3 in DNA: TGCGCCAGCAGCCAAGATCATCAGATGAACACTGAAGCTTTCTTT.

V is TRBV7-8 and J is TRBJ1-1; 9 bases map to TRBD1. CDR1 and CDR2 from the germline V gene are SGHVS and FQNEAQ. V dropped 0 bases and J dropped 0; count of bases not matched to a gene: 2. This CDR3 is 16 amino acids long. The CDR3 reads CASSLAGTGMNTEAFF. CDR3 bases: TGTGCCAGCAGCTTAGCCGGGACAGGGATGAACACTGAAGCTTTCTTT.

The CDR3, as DNA: TGTGCCAGCAGCCGTCCCGAGACTAGCGGCTACGAGCAGTACTTC. This gives the protein CASSRPETSGYEQYF. This chain joins TRBV7-9 and TRBJ2-7, with TRBD2 matching over 9 bases. V shed 5 bases, J shed 3 bases, and the junction held 8 bases outside the gene matches. Looked up from germline, CDR1 is SEHNR and CDR2 is FQNEAQ (reference sequence). The CDR3 spans 15 residues.

The chain couples TRBV5-1 to TRBJ1-1; TRBD1 matches at 8 bases. Per germline, CDR1 SGHRS and CDR2 YFSETQ. V shed 0 bases, J shed 5 bases, and the junction held 6 bases outside the gene matches. CDR3 length: 15 residues. CDR3 region: CASSLVAGGATEAFF. The CDR3, as DNA: TGCGCCAGCAGCTTGGTCGCAGGGGGCGCGACTGAAGCTTTCTTT.

The rearrangement uses TRBV18 and TRBJ2-5; a possible D gene is TRBD2 (5 bases). The germline gives CDR1 KGHSH, CDR2 LQKENI. The CDR3 is 14 amino acids. V was cut by 2 bases and J by 2 bases, with 9 bases left in between. The CDR3 region is CASSPILAQETQYF. The CDR3 coding sequence is TGTGCCAGCTCACCAATCCTAGCACAAGAGACCCAGTACTTC. Looking up the rest from reference TRBV18 and TRBJ2-5 gives the full variable domain: NAGVMQNPRHLVRRRGQEARLRCSPMKGHSHVYWYRQLPEEGLKFMVYLQKENIIDESGMPKERFSAEFPKEGPSILRIQQVVRGDSAAYFCASSPILAQETQYFGPGTRLLVL.

The rearrangement links TRBV29-1 to TRBJ1-1; TRBD1 matches at 8 bases. The CDR3 covers 14 residues. Germline-derived CDR1 and CDR2 are SQVTM and ANQGSEA. The V gene end was trimmed by 2 bases and the J gene end by 6 bases; junction bases not matched to a gene: 8. The DNA of the CDR3 is TGCAGCGTTGAACTCCGGACAGGGCGCCCTGAAGCTTTCTTT. Translating gives CSVELRTGRPEAFF.

This rearrangement joins TRBV18 to TRBJ1-1; D might be TRBD1 (6 bases). CDR3 length equals 15 residues. The V gene's germline CDR1 is KGHSH and CDR2 LQKENI. The V and J ends lost 3 bases and 1 base respectively, with 12 bases between them. CDR3: CASSPTGHPNTEAFF. CDR3 coding DNA: TGTGCCAGCTCACCCACGGGACACCCGAACACTGAAGCTTTCTTT.

The J gene is TRBJ1-1, the V gene TRBV11-2, with D possibly TRBD1 on 6 matching bases. V was cut by 2 bases and J by 5 bases, with 18 bases left in between. CDR1 and CDR2 from the germline V gene are SGHAT and FQNNGV. The CDR3 has 16 residues. CDR3 loop: CASSLTPTGKPTEAFF. CDR3 DNA sequence: TGTGCCAGCAGCTTAACCCCTACAGGGAAGCCAACTGAAGCTTTCTTT.

The V call is TRBV6-5, the J call TRBJ1-1; the D gene is possibly TRBD1 (6 bases). The CDR3 is made up of 14 amino acids. Germline values: CDR1 MNHEY, CDR2 SVGAGI. Trimming pared 7 bases from V and 6 bases from J, leaving 18 bases between. The CDR3 loop is CASKQAQGKAEAFF. CDR3 sequence (DNA): TGTGCCAGCAAACAAGCTCAGGGGAAGGCTGAAGCTTTCTTT.

For the CDR3, the DNA is TGTGCCAGCAGCCGGCCCCCGGAGGAACACGGCTACACCTTC. As protein: CASSRPPEEHGYTF. The genes are TRBV3-1 (or the pseudogene TRBV3-2) and TRBJ1-2; D gene ambiguous. The CDR3 consists of 14 residues. Per germline, CDR1 LGHDT and CDR2 YNNKEL (reference sequence). V gave up 4 bases and J gave up 8 bases, with 17 bases separating them.

The rearrangement links TRBV10-3 to TRBJ1-4; TRBD1 is a possible D gene (5 bases). Germline-derived CDR1 and CDR2 are ENHRY and SYGVKD. CDR3 length: 15 amino acids. Trimming took 3 bases from V and 5 from J, leaving 13 bases between them. In nucleotides, the CDR3 is TGTGCCATCAGTGAAGGGGTCAGGGAAAATGAAAAACTGTTTTTT. Its translation: CAISEGVRENEKLFF.

The rearrangement joins TRBV6-5 to TRBJ2-1; tentatively, D is TRBD1 (5 bases). Germline-derived CDR1 and CDR2 are MNHEY and SVGAGI. The CDR3 loop spans 13 amino acids. The chain's CDR3 is CAGTRASYNEQFF. In nucleotides, the CDR3 is TGTGCTGGAACCAGGGCCTCCTACAATGAGCAGTTCTTC.

CDR3 loop: CASSLDQTKGEKLFF. The CDR3 nucleotides read TGTGCCAGCAGCTTAGATCAAACGAAGGGGGAAAAACTGTTTTTT. The rearrangement joins TRBV11-3 to TRBJ1-4; TRBD1 might be the D (5 bases). The CDR3 consists of 15 residues. V shed 0 bases and J shed 8 bases, with 13 bases lying between them. Germline-derived CDR1 and CDR2 are SGHNT and YENEEA.

Comments on this clone: Without the conserved terminal phenylalanine or tryptophan, this CDR3 likely stems from a read error. The DNA is omitted, as the CDR3 cannot be located on it reliably, and the CDR3 follows TCRdb's listing. The chain employs TRBV7-3 and TRBJ1-5. The CDR3 is 10 residues long, counting both termini. Germline assignment: CDR1 SGHTA and CDR2 FQGTGA. CDR3 sequence: CASSPQGQGG.

The V and J genes are TRBV7-9 and TRBJ1-5; the D gene is possibly TRBD1 (6 bases). Germline V gene data show CDR1 as SEHNR and CDR2 as FQNEAQ (reference sequence). V lost 4 bases and J 7 bases, leaving 14 bases between the germline ends. This CDR3 has 14 amino acids. In DNA form, the CDR3 reads TGTGCCAGCAGCTACACAGGGTTAGGGCAGCCCCAGCATTTT. Its translation: CASSYTGLGQPQHF.

The rearrangement links TRBV7-2 to TRBJ2-3; the D gene is possibly TRBD2 (5 bases). Germline CDR1 SGHTA, CDR2 FQGNSA. This CDR3 has 17 amino acids. Trimming pared 2 bases from V and 2 bases from J, leaving 17 bases between. CDR3 bases: TGTGCCAGCAGCTTACCTCGACTACAAGCCCACACAGATACGCAGTATTTT. Its protein product is CASSLPRLQAHTDTQYF.

The CDR3 DNA follows: TGTGCCAGCAGTCCTGAACCAGGTCATGAAAAACTGTTTTTT. It translates to CASSPEPGHEKLFF. The chain uses TRBV6-5 and TRBJ1-4; no clear D gene. This CDR3 has 14 amino acids. Germline V gene sequence: CDR1 MNHEY, CDR2 SVGAGI. V was shortened by 5 bases and J by 6 bases, with 13 bases between the two germline ends.

The chain recombines TRBV6-5 with TRBJ2-7; D unclear. The CDR3 extends over 12 amino acids. Trimming shortened V by 5 bases and J by 6 bases, and 11 bases separated the two germline ends. Germline V gene sequence: CDR1 MNHEY, CDR2 SVGAGI. The CDR3 bases are TGTGCCAGCAGTCCCGCCTCGGGCGAGCAGTACTTC. This gives the protein CASSPASGEQYF.